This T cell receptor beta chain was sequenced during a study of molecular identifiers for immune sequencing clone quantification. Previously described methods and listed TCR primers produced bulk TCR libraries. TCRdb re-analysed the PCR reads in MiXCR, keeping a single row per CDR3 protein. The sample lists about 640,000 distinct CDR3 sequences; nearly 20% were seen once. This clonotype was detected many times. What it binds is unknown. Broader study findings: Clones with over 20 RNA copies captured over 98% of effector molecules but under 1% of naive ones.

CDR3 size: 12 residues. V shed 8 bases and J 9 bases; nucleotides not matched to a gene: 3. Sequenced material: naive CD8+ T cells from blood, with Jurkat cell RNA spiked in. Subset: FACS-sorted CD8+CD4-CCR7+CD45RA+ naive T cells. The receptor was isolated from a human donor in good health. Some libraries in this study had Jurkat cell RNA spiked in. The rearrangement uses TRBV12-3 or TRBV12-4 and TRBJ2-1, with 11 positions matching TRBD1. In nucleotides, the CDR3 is TGTGCCAGCGAGGGACAGGGGGTTGAGCAGTTCTTC. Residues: CASEGQGVEQFF.